This TCR beta chain was sequenced in a study of T cell responses to AZD1222 COVID-19 vaccine. Germline V CDR1 and CDR2: SGHNT, YYREEE (reference sequence). The CDR3 is made up of 14 amino acids. V shed 4 bases and J shed 5 bases, with 12 bases lying between them. The data were produced by immunoSEQ multiplex PCR, yet TCRdb's version contains in-frame clones alone and is incomplete. The table records roughly 140,000 clones, around 88% of them present only once. This TCR was recovered from an adult in good health. The chain links TRBV5-4 to TRBJ2-2, with D possibly TRBD1 on 6 matching bases. This specimen consisted of peripheral blood, obtained on day 0 of MenACWY control vaccination. The CDR3 nucleotides read TGTGCCAGCAGCCCCCAGACAGGAACCGGGGAGCTGTTTTTT. Translating it yields CASSPQTGTGELFF.